Listed here is a single TCR beta chain. Its matching antigen is unknown. The data originate from a study of stem cell transplantation in POMP-related autoinflammatory disease. General observations from the study: PRAID patients trended toward lower TRB diversity and higher clonality in all analyzed T-cell subsets.

TCRdb keeps only in-frame clones here, not all; method: immunoSEQ multiplex PCR. This table holds tens of thousands of clones, approximately 90% found once. The CDR3 is 13 residues long. Trimming took 5 bases from V and 2 from J, leaving 9 bases between them. The TCR originated in a human patient with POMP-related autoinflammation and immune dysregulation (PRAID). Some T cells may be supplied by the graft donor. This chain connects TRBV12-3 or TRBV12-4 to TRBJ2-5; tentative D call: TRBD1 (6 bases). Material: CD4+ T cells from PBMCs, obtained after stem cell transplantation. The DNA for the CDR3 is TGTGCCAGCAGTAACGGACAGCAAGAGACCCAGTACTTC. It yields the protein CASSNGQQETQYF.